This TCR beta chain is from a study of cytomegalovirus exposure and HLA in healthy donors. Concerning this clone itself: Its antigen is unidentified.

Study observations and caveats: Generally TCR sequences proved uncommon, though certain public TCRs appeared in numerous donors. In vitro work confirmed that a few CMV-associated chains recognize CMV antigens. A classifier reportedly called cytomegalovirus status with high sensitivity and specificity.

The germline V gene has CDR1 MNHNS and CDR2 SASEGT. After removal of 3 bases from V and 10 bases from J, the junction contained 1 base not matched to a gene. This CDR3 has 11 amino acids. PCR involved 60 Vbeta and 13 Jbeta primers. Data came from immunoSEQ multiplex PCR; TCRdb stores just in-frame clones and leaves some out. The sample has a few hundred thousand clones, over 75% seen once; the top ten hold around 0.2%. The sample comprised PBMCs. The sequence derives from a girl aged 2 to 10 in good health and CMV-seronegative. The rearrangement joins TRBV6-1 to TRBJ1-1; TRBD1 agrees at 8 bases. For the CDR3, the DNA is TGTGCCAGCAGTGACAGGGGGCGAGCTTTCTTT. Translated: CASSDRGRAFF.